A selection of T cell receptor beta chains follows, all from one sample in a study of CD4 T cells in relation to SARS-CoV-2 and coronaviruses. Assay used: immunoSEQ multiplex PCR; TCRdb lists only in-frame clones, some missing. The sample yields roughly 11,000 clones, 80% to 90% seen once. The sample consisted of naive CD4+ T cells from PBMCs. The receptors originated from an adult with COVID-19. Both conserved end residues are part of each CDR3. A D gene is named only where the DNA matches it firmly. Where a row states a size, it is once, few, many or the class of an expanded clone; other rows omit it.

j_call d_call v_call clone_size cdr3_nt cdr3_aa
TRBJ2-7 NA TRBV7-2 NA TGTGCCAGCAGCTTAGCGTCAAGTGGCAACCTGCGCGAGCAGTACTTC CASSLASSGNLREQYF
TRBJ1-1 NA TRBV19 few TGTGCCAGTAGTGCCGAAAGACGGAACACTGAAGCTTTCTTT CASSAERRNTEAFF
TRBJ2-7 TRBD1 TRBV5-1 NA TGCGCCAGCACTTTGGGGACAGGGCTCCGGGAGCAGTACTTC CASTLGTGLREQYF
TRBJ2-3 NA TRBV10-1 NA TGCGCCAGTGAAGGCCGCACAGATACGCAGTATTTT CASEGRTDTQYF
TRBJ2-2 TRBD2 TRBV5-8 NA TGTGCCAGCAGAAGGACTAGCGTCGCGAACACCGGGGAGCTGTTTTTT CASRRTSVANTGELFF
TRBJ2-4 NA TRBV2 NA TGTGCCAGCAGTGAAGAAAAGACAGCCAAAAACATTCAGTACTTC CASSEEKTAKNIQYF
TRBJ2-1 TRBD2 TRBV5-1 NA TGCGCCAGCAGCCAACTAGCGGGGGGTTCTCGGGGTGAGCAGTTCTTC CASSQLAGGSRGEQFF
TRBJ1-2 NA TRBV6-5 NA TGTGCCAGCAGTTACGGTCGGGGGCGGGGCTATGGCTACACCTTC CASSYGRGRGYGYTF
TRBJ1-1 TRBD1 TRBV18 once TGTGCCAGCTCACTGACAGGGGGGGCTGAAGCTTTCTTT CASSLTGGAEAFF
TRBJ1-4 TRBD1 TRBV14 NA TGTGCCAGCAGCCAACTCACAGGGGGAGGTGAAAAACTGTTTTTT CASSQLTGGGEKLFF
TRBJ2-7 NA TRBV6-5 NA TGTGCCAGCAGTTTGGAGGGCTCCTACGAGCAGTACTTC CASSLEGSYEQYF
TRBJ2-1 NA TRBV5-1 NA TGCGCCAGCAGCTGGGTCACCGGGCCAGCCGGCCACAATGAGCAGTTCTTC CASSWVTGPAGHNEQFF
TRBJ1-6 NA TRBV6-6 NA TGTGCCAGCAGTTATGTTAGGGGGTTTAATTCACCCCTCCACTTT CASSYVRGFNSPLHF
TRBJ1-5 NA TRBV5-6 NA TGTGCCAGCAGTGAGTACGACAGGAGTGGTCAGCCCCAGCATTTT CASSEYDRSGQPQHF
TRBJ2-2 NA TRBV5-1 NA TGCGCCAGCAGCTTGGCCCTAGGGGGTGTGGACACCGGGGAGCTGTTTTTT CASSLALGGVDTGELFF